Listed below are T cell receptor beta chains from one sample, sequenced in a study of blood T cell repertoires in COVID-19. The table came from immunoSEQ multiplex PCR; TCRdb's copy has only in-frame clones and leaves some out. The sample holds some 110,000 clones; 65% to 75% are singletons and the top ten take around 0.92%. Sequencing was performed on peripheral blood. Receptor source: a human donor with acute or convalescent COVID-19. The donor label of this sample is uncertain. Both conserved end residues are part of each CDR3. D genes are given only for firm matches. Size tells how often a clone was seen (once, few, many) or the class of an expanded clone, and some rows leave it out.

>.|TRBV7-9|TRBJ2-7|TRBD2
TGTGCCAGCAGCTCACTAGCGGGGGGACCTCTCTGGGAGCAGTACTTC
CASSSLAGGPLWEQYF
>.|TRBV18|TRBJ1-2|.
TGTGCCAGCTCACCCGACAGAAACTATGGCTACACCTTC
CASSPDRNYGYTF
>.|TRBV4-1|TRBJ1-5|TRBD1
TGCGCCAGCAGTACTACCGGGACAGCCGACAATCAGCCCCAGCATTTT
CASSTTGTADNQPQHF
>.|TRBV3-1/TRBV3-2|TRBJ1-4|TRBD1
TGTGCCAGCAGCCCCCTCAGGGGGCGCCAGGAAAAACTGTTTTTT
CASSPLRGRQEKLFF
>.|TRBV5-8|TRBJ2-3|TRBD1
TGTGCCAGCCAAAAGGGGGACAGGGGGTCCACAGATACGCAGTATTTT
CASQKGDRGSTDTQYF
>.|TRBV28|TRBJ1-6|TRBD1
TGTGCCAGCAGTGGAGCAGGGGGGAAGAAACCCCTCCACTTT
CASSGAGGKKPLHF
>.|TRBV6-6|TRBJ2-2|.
TGTGCCAGCATCGGCGAGGCCGCGAACACCGGGGAGCTGTTTTTT
CASIGEAANTGELFF
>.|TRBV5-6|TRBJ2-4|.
TGTGCCAGCAGCTTTTTTGGGCGGGGATCCAGCATTCAGTACTTC
CASSFFGRGSSIQYF
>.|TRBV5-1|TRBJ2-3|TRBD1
TGCGCCAGCAGCTTGGCAGGGACAGGGGCAGATACGCAGTATTTT
CASSLAGTGADTQYF
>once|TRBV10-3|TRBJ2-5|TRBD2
TGTGCCATCAGCGGGACTAGCGGGCAAGAGACCCAGTACTTC
CAISGTSGQETQYF
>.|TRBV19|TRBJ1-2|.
TGTGCCAGTAGTAACGGACTGCCCTACTATGGCTACACCTTC
CASSNGLPYYGYTF
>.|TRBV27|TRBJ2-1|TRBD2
TGTGCCAGCAGACAAAGGACTAGCGGGGGTTTCGGGCAGTTCTTC
CASRQRTSGGFGQFF
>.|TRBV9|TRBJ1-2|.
TGTGCCAGCAGCGATAGACAGAACTATGGCTACACCTTC
CASSDRQNYGYTF
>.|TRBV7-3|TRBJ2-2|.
TGTGCCAGCAGCCGAACAGGGAGGGGTACCGGGGAGCTGTTTTTT
CASSRTGRGTGELFF
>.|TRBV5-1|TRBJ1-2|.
TGCGCCAGCAGCTTGGAAGCGGTTGACTATGGCTACACCTTC
CASSLEAVDYGYTF
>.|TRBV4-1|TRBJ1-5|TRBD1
TGCGCCAGCAGCCAAGACCCTGGACAGGGCTGGCAGCCCCAGCATTTT
CASSQDPGQGWQPQHF
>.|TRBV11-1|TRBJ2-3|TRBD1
TGTGCCAGCGGACAGGCTGCCACAGATACGCAGTATTTT
CASGQAATDTQYF
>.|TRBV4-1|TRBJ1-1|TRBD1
TGCGCCAGCAGCCAGCCTAGGGACAGGGGCACTGAAGCTTTCTTT
CASSQPRDRGTEAFF
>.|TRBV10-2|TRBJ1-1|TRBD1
TGCGCCAGCAGTGACTATGGGACAGGGAGGACTGAAGCTTTCTTT
CASSDYGTGRTEAFF
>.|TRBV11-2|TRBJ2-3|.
TGTGCCAGCAGCTTAGTCCCGGGACGGGGGGCAGGCACAGATACGCAGTATTTT
CASSLVPGRGAGTDTQYF
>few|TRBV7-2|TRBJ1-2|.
TGTGCCAGCAGTTATAGATCCGGGACACTTGGCTACACCTTC
CASSYRSGTLGYTF
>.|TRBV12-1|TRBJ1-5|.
TGTGCCAGCAGCTTTGGAGTAGCGGGACTGAGCAATCAGCCCCAGCATTTT
CASSFGVAGLSNQPQHF
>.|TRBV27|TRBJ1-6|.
TGTGCCAGCAGTCCTTCCGGGGGGCTCTTTTCACCCCTCCACTTT
CASSPSGGLFSPLHF
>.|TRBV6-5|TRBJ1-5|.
TGTGCCAGCAGTCTCCGACAGAGCAATCAGCCCCAGCATTTT
CASSLRQSNQPQHF
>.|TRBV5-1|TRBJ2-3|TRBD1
TGCGCCAGCAGCCTGGACAGGGCTCAGTTCACAGATACGCAGTATTTT
CASSLDRAQFTDTQYF
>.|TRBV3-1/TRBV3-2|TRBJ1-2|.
TGTGCCACTAGTGAGGGCTATGGCTACACCTTC
CATSEGYGYTF
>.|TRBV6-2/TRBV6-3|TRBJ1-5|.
TGTGCCAGCAGCCCCGGGGGTTTTTCCCAGCCCCAGCATTTT
CASSPGGFSQPQHF
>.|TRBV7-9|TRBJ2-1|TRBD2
TGTGCCAGCAGCTTACCTCCGAGACTAGCGGGGGCCCACAATGAGCAGTTCTTC
CASSLPPRLAGAHNEQFF
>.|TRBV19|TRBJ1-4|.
TGTGCCAGTACCCCCGCGGGGGATTTGGAAAAACTGTTTTTT
CASTPAGDLEKLFF
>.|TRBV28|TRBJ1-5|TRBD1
TGTGCCAGCAGTTTACCTACGGACAGGACCAATCAGCCCCAGCATTTT
CASSLPTDRTNQPQHF
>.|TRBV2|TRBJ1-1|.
TGTGCCAGCTCAATTCCCTATGAGCCCGCGGCTGAAGCTTTCTTT
CASSIPYEPAAEAFF
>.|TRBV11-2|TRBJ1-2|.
TGTGCCAGCAGTGCGAGGGCGGGCCCCTATGGCTACACCTTC
CASSARAGPYGYTF
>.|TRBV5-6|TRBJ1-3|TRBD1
TGTGCCAGCAGCTTTTTGACAGGGCAGAGCTCTGGAAACACCATATATTTT
CASSFLTGQSSGNTIYF
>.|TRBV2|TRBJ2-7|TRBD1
TGTGCCAGCAATCTTGAACAGGGGGCACACGAGCAGTACTTC
CASNLEQGAHEQYF
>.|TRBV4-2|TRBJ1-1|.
TGTGCCAGCAGCCAAGATTTGGGGGCGGGAGGGAGCACTGAAGCTTTCTTT
CASSQDLGAGGSTEAFF
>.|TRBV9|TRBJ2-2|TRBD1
TGTGCCAGCAGTGGACAGGGTAGCACCGGGGAGCTGTTTTTT
CASSGQGSTGELFF
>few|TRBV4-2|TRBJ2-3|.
TGTGCCAGCAGCCAACCTGGCCGCATGAGCACAGATACGCAGTATTTT
CASSQPGRMSTDTQYF
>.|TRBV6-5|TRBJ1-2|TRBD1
TGTGCCAGCAGGGACCCGACAGGGGACGGCTACACCTTC
CASRDPTGDGYTF
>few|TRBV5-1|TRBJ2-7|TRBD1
TGCGCCAGCAGAATCGACAGGGCTAGGGAGCAGTACTTC
CASRIDRAREQYF
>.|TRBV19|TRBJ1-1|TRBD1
TGTGCCAGTAGTATAGACCGGGACAGGGGAGACACTGAAGCTTTCTTT
CASSIDRDRGDTEAFF
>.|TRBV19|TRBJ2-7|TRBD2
TGTGCCAGTAGTATAACGCCGGGACTAGCGGTCTCCGAGCAGTACTTC
CASSITPGLAVSEQYF
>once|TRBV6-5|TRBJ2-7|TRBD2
TGTGCCAGCAGTCTTGGGACTAGCGGGCCTGACGAGCAGTACTTC
CASSLGTSGPDEQYF
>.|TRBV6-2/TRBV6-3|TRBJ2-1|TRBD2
TGTGCCAGCAGTTACTCGCTAGCGGGGAGCTACAATGAGCAGTTCTTC
CASSYSLAGSYNEQFF
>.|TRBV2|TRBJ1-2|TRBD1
TGTGCCAGCAGGGAGACAGGGGGCGGCTATGGCTACACCTTC
CASRETGGGYGYTF
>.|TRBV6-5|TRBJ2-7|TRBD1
TGTGCCAGCAGGCAACGGGACAGGGGACCCCACGAGCAGTACTTC
CASRQRDRGPHEQYF
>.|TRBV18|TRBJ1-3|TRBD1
TGTGCCAGCTCATCCGGGACAGGGTTAAACACCATATATTTT
CASSSGTGLNTIYF